The rows below give T cell receptor beta chains drawn from one sample of a study of T cells in tuberculosis. Sequencing was performed with immunoSEQ multiplex PCR; in TCRdb, only in-frame clones are kept and a portion is missing. Seen here are 61,000 or so clones, around 86% observed once, and the top ten hold about 13%. Sequenced sample: CD1b-GMM tetramer-negative cells sorted from PBMCs. The receptors derive from an adult woman with latent tuberculosis. The CDR3 runs from the conserved cysteine through the conserved F or W. The D gene is left open where the match is weak. The size field is filled for only some rows; it gives once, few, many or a size class.

-	TRBV7-8	TRBJ2-6	-	TGTGCCAGCAGCTTAGTGCTTAGCGGTGTGACTGGGGCCAACGTCCTGACTTTC	CASSLVLSGVTGANVLTF
-	TRBV14	TRBJ1-2	-	TGTGCCAGCAGCCAACAGACGGAGATATCCCACTATGGCTACACCTTC	CASSQQTEISHYGYTF
once	TRBV6-1	TRBJ1-5	-	TGTGCCAGCAGTGAAACGGCAGGGGCCGGACAGCCCCAGCATTTT	CASSETAGAGQPQHF
-	TRBV28	TRBJ1-5	TRBD1	TGTGCCAGCAGTATTACAGGGGTCGGGGCCCAGCATTTT	CASSITGVGAQHF
-	TRBV18	TRBJ2-3	-	TGTGCCAGCTCACCACTAACCCTAGCGAAGGCTGATACGCAGTATTTT	CASSPLTLAKADTQYF
-	TRBV7-8	TRBJ2-1	TRBD2	TGTGCCAGCAGCTTAGGGACTAGCGGAAATGAGCAGTTCTTC	CASSLGTSGNEQFF
once	TRBV27	TRBJ2-2	TRBD1	TGTGCCAGCAACTTTCCGGGACAGGGTTCCCCCGGGGAGCTGTTTTTT	CASNFPGQGSPGELFF
-	TRBV4-1	TRBJ1-4	TRBD1	TGCGCCAGCAGCCCCGGACAGGCCAATAATGAAAAACTGTTTTTT	CASSPGQANNEKLFF
-	TRBV7-6	TRBJ1-6	-	TGTGCCAGCAGCTTGAGACAGGACGGTTCACCCCTCCACTTT	CASSLRQDGSPLHF
-	TRBV6-1	TRBJ1-2	-	TGTGCCAGCCGGAATAAACAGACCTATGGCTACACCTTC	CASRNKQTYGYTF
-	TRBV5-1	TRBJ2-4	-	TGCGCCAGCAGCTTGTCCCAGGGCGTTCTAGCCAAAAACATTCAGTACTTC	CASSLSQGVLAKNIQYF
-	TRBV10-3	TRBJ2-7	TRBD1	TGTGCCATCAGTGGGCAGGGGGACTACGAGCAGTACTTC	CAISGQGDYEQYF
-	TRBV11-2	TRBJ2-3	TRBD1	TGTGCCAGCAGCTTAGCGACGACAGGGCGCACAGATACGCAGTATTTT	CASSLATTGRTDTQYF
-	TRBV7-2	TRBJ2-5	TRBD2	TGTGCCAGCAGCCCGGGACTAGCGGGGGGAGGGGAGACCCAGTACTTC	CASSPGLAGGGETQYF
-	TRBV29-1	TRBJ1-5	TRBD1	TGCAGCGTTGGGACAGGGTACGCTCAGCCCCAGCATTTT	CSVGTGYAQPQHF
once	TRBV5-6	TRBJ2-1	-	TGTGCCAGCAGCTACAGGGTTAATGGGAATGAGCAGTTCTTC	CASSYRVNGNEQFF
-	TRBV6-1	TRBJ1-4	TRBD1	TGTGCCAGCAGCGGGACAGATGAAAAACTGTTTTTT	CASSGTDEKLFF
-	TRBV20-1	TRBJ2-7	TRBD1	TGCAGTGCTCTCTACAGGGGTGGGCAGTACTTC	CSALYRGGQYF
-	TRBV28	TRBJ2-7	TRBD2	TGTGCCAGCAGTTTCCCTAGCGGGAGGGCCGAGCAGTACTTC	CASSFPSGRAEQYF
-	TRBV30	TRBJ2-1	-	TGTGCCTGGAGTGTACGGAGAAATGAGCAGTTCTTC	CAWSVRRNEQFF
-	TRBV10-2	TRBJ2-3	TRBD2	TGCGCCAGCCAACTAGCGGGAGATGCGGATACGCAGTATTTT	CASQLAGDADTQYF
few	TRBV7-9	TRBJ1-3	-	TGTGCCAGCAGCTTAGATGGAACAGGTGGAAACACCATATATTTT	CASSLDGTGGNTIYF
few	TRBV7-9	TRBJ2-7	-	TGTGCCAGCGGTTACGGGGGGCACGAGCAGTACTTC	CASGYGGHEQYF
-	TRBV6-5	TRBJ1-2	-	TGTGCCAGCAGTCCTCAGGGAAGCTCTATGGGCTACACCTTC	CASSPQGSSMGYTF
-	TRBV11-2	TRBJ1-5	-	TGTGCCAGCAGCTTATCCCCAAATCAGCCCCAGCATTTT	CASSLSPNQPQHF
-	TRBV14	TRBJ1-3	-	TGTGCCAGCAGCCAAGATCCAGGGGTTGGAGGAAACACCATATATTTT	CASSQDPGVGGNTIYF
-	TRBV19	TRBJ2-7	-	TGTGCCAGTAGTATCGCAGGGGGGTACTACGAGCAGTACTTC	CASSIAGGYYEQYF
-	TRBV4-3	TRBJ1-2	-	TGCGCCAGCAGCCTTGCGGGGAGTGGCTACACCTTC	CASSLAGSGYTF
-	TRBV4-2	TRBJ1-2	TRBD1	TGTGCCAGCAGCCAAGAAGGGACAGGTGCTAACTATGGCTACACCTTC	CASSQEGTGANYGYTF
-	TRBV23-1	TRBJ2-7	TRBD2	TGCGCCAGCAGTCAGGGGCGGGGGGAACGGGAGCAGTACTTC	CASSQGRGEREQYF
-	TRBV5-1	TRBJ2-2	TRBD2	TGCGCCAGCAGCGGGGGACTAGCGGCGGCCGGGGAGCTGTTTTTT	CASSGGLAAAGELFF
few	TRBV9	TRBJ2-7	-	TGTGCCAGCAGCGCCGGCTACGAGCAGTACTTC	CASSAGYEQYF
-	TRBV5-1	TRBJ1-4	TRBD1	TGCGCCAGCAGCACGGGACAGCCTAATGAAAAACTGTTTTTT	CASSTGQPNEKLFF
-	TRBV14	TRBJ2-5	-	TGTGCCAGCAGCCAAGTATCCCGTTTCCAAGAGACCCAGTACTTC	CASSQVSRFQETQYF
-	TRBV5-6	TRBJ2-3	-	TGTGCCAGCAGCCAAGGAGTGATCGGGGGAACAGATACGCAGTATTTT	CASSQGVIGGTDTQYF
-	TRBV4-3	TRBJ2-1	-	TGCGCCAGCAGCCCCGATGAAGCCAACGGGGATGAGCAGTTCTTC	CASSPDEANGDEQFF
-	TRBV27	TRBJ2-1	TRBD2	TGTGCCAGCAGTTTTTTCCCAGGGACTAGCGGGAGGGGTAATGAGCAGTTCTTC	CASSFFPGTSGRGNEQFF
-	TRBV19	TRBJ2-3	TRBD2	TGTGCCAGTAGTATGCTGGTTTGGCGGGGGGGCACAGATACGCAGTATTTT	CASSMLVWRGGTDTQYF
-	TRBV7-2	TRBJ1-1	TRBD1	TGTGCCAGCAGCTTGGGGACAGGGGAAAGGGCTTTCTTT	CASSLGTGERAFF
-	TRBV4-1	TRBJ1-5	-	TGCGCCAGCAGCCCCGGGGGGTTCCGCAATCAGCCCCAGCATTTT	CASSPGGFRNQPQHF
-	TRBV18	TRBJ1-4	TRBD1	TGTGCCAGCTCATATACAGGGGCGTCTCGTGAAAAACTGTTTTTT	CASSYTGASREKLFF
-	TRBV5-1	TRBJ2-1	TRBD2	TGCGCCAGCAGTCCTACTAGCGGGGCAAACAATGAGCAGTTCTTC	CASSPTSGANNEQFF
-	TRBV9	TRBJ1-2	TRBD1	TGTGCCAGCAGCGAACCGGGACAGGGGGAAGGCTACACCTTC	CASSEPGQGEGYTF
-	TRBV7-9	TRBJ2-7	-	TGTGCCAGCAGCCAAGAGGGGGAACCTAGGTCCTACGAGCAGTACTTC	CASSQEGEPRSYEQYF
once	TRBV6-4	TRBJ2-3	TRBD2	TGTGCCAGCAGTGCGGGGGGAGATACGCAGTATTTT	CASSAGGDTQYF
-	TRBV7-9	TRBJ2-7	TRBD1	TGTGCCAGCAGCCCTGGGAGACAGGGGGCGCGCTTC	CASSPGRQGARF
-	TRBV9	TRBJ1-3	-	TGTGCCAGCAGCGTAGAAACAGGGCCTCTAGGGGGAAACACCATATATTTT	CASSVETGPLGGNTIYF
-	TRBV25-1	TRBJ2-1	-	TGTGCCAGCAGCAAAAGGGGTTACAATGAGCAGTTCTTC	CASSKRGYNEQFF
-	TRBV6-1	TRBJ2-1	-	TGTGCCGGCGGAGGGACAGTCTCCTACAATGAGCAGTTCTTC	CAGGGTVSYNEQFF
-	TRBV19	TRBJ2-3	TRBD2	TGTGCCAGTAGTATTTCGGGGGGGGGCCCAATGGGAGATACGCAGTATTTT	CASSISGGGPMGDTQYF
-	TRBV27	TRBJ1-1	-	TGTGCCAGCAGTTACGGGACTGAAGCTTTCTTT	CASSYGTEAFF
-	TRBV6-5	TRBJ2-7	TRBD1	TGTGCCAGCAGTATCGACAGGGGGCACGAGCAGTACTTC	CASSIDRGHEQYF
-	TRBV19	TRBJ1-1	TRBD1	TGTGCCAGTAGTATTGTCCAGGGGGATTACACTGAAGCTTTCTTT	CASSIVQGDYTEAFF
-	TRBV2	TRBJ2-7	-	TGTGCCAGCAGTGTGTATAGTGCAACCGACGAGCAGTACTTC	CASSVYSATDEQYF
-	TRBV2	TRBJ2-3	-	TGTGCCAGCAGCCTCACTAGAAGGGAGGCTACGCAGTATTTT	CASSLTRREATQYF